The 12 T cell receptor beta chains given below trace back to one sample, sequenced in a study of beta chain features in type 1 diabetes. Notes on the study in general: In all four CD4+ subsets, TCRB CDR3 length was significantly, moderately reduced in type 1 diabetes.

For these receptors, no antigen is known. Expressed TCRB transcripts were sequenced because the isolated RNA had all been reverse transcribed beforehand. Profiling relied on immunoSEQ multiplex PCR, and the TCRdb table lists in-frame clones only, not all of them. This table has 640,000 or so clones, roughly 13% appearing once. The sequencing input was naive CD4+ T cells from blood. These receptors were taken from a man between 18 and 29 years old with type 1 diabetes.

The chain joins TRBV28 to TRBJ2-3, with 8 bases that match TRBD2. V was clipped by 3 bases and J by 2 bases; unmatched bases: 1. The CDR3 runs to 14 residues. From germline, CDR1 is MDHEN and CDR2 SYDVKM. This CDR3 reads CASSFGGDTDTQYF. CDR3 in DNA: TGTGCCAGCAGTTTCGGGGGGGACACAGATACGCAGTATTTT.

The sample holds a few counts of this clone. The rearrangement uses TRBV5-1 and TRBJ1-5; D remains unclear. The CDR3 runs 15 residues. CDR1 and CDR2 from the germline V gene are SGHRS and YFSETQ. Trimming shortened V by 0 bases and J by 5 bases, and 12 bases separated the two germline ends. The DNA of the CDR3 is TGCGCCAGCAGCTTGGTGGGGTCTTCGGATCAGCCCCAGCATTTT. Protein product: CASSLVGSSDQPQHF.

This clone was found a few times. The chain carries TRBV27 and TRBJ1-2; 9 bases align to TRBD1. J was trimmed by 4 bases and V by 6 bases; bases with no gene match: 9. Germline values: CDR1 MNHEY, CDR2 SMNVEV (reference sequence). This CDR3 comprises 15 residues. The CDR3 coding sequence is TGTGCCAGCAGGACTACAGGGGGCGTCGGCTATGGCTACACCTTC. Translating gives CASRTTGGVGYGYTF.

Remarks on this clone: The same CDR3 can be traced to other DNA sequences in this sample. V is TRBV7-2 and J is TRBJ1-1; no definite D call. Germline V gene sequence: CDR1 SGHTA, CDR2 FQGNSA. V was trimmed by 2 bases and J by 0 bases, leaving 4 bases between them. The CDR3 has 13 amino acids. The chain's CDR3 is CASSLSMNTEAFF. For the CDR3, the DNA is TGTGCCAGCAGCTTAAGCATGAACACTGAAGCTTTCTTT. The variable domain in full, with the rest retrieved from reference TRBV7-2 and TRBJ1-1, is GAGVSQSPSNKVTEKGKDVELRCDPISGHTALYWYRQSLGQGLEFLIYFQGNSAPDKSGLPSDRFSAERTGGSVSTLTIQRTQQEDSAVYLCASSLSMNTEAFFGQGTRLTVV.

This clone has only a few counts. The chain recombines TRBV10-3 with TRBJ2-1, with D tentatively TRBD1 (5 bases). The germline CDR1 and CDR2 sequences are ENHRY and SYGVKD. The V end lost 4 bases, the J end lost 6 bases, and 10 bases lay between the germline ends. CDR3 length equals 13 residues. In DNA, the CDR3 is TGTGCCATCAGTGGGCGACAGCTCAATGAGCAGTTCTTC. Amino acid sequence: CAISGRQLNEQFF.

This clone was seen a handful of times. The V call is TRBV18, the J call TRBJ2-5, with D unresolved. The V and J ends lost 4 bases and 1 base respectively, with 1 base between them. Germline-derived CDR1 and CDR2 are KGHSH and LQKENI. CDR3 size: 11 residues. The CDR3 reads CASSRQETQYF. CDR3 bases: TGTGCCAGCTCACGCCAAGAGACCCAGTACTTC.

This clone was observed a handful of times. The J gene is TRBJ2-1, the V gene TRBV6-6, with TRBD1 identical over 9 bases. V trimming: 4 bases; J trimming: 9 bases; junction bases outside the gene matches: 4. This CDR3 spans 13 amino acids. CDR1 and CDR2 from the germline V gene are MNHNY and SVGAGI (reference sequence). The CDR3 DNA reads as TGTGCCAGCAGTTCCGGGACAGGGCGTGAGCAGTTCTTC. It yields the protein CASSSGTGREQFF.

This clone was seen only a few times. CDR3 sequence: CASSLATVSSPLHF. Here the CDR3 DNA reads TGTGCCAGCAGCTTGGCGACAGTGTCCTCACCCCTCCACTTT. This sequence joins TRBV5-4 and TRBJ1-6; D may be TRBD1 (5 bases). Trimming removed 0 bases from V and 10 bases from J, with 11 bases in between. The germline V gene has CDR1 SGHNT and CDR2 YYREEE (reference sequence). The CDR3 is 14 amino acids.

The V and J genes are TRBV2 and TRBJ2-7; 11 bases are a match to TRBD2. J lost 4 bases, V lost 4 bases, and 21 bases had no gene match. This CDR3 is built from 20 residues. In germline, CDR1 is SNHLY, CDR2 FYNNEI. The CDR3 protein is CASSGPGDSGGALGYYEQYF. The CDR3 region has the DNA TGTGCCAGCAGTGGACCCGGTGATAGCGGGGGGGCCTTAGGGTATTACGAGCAGTACTTC.

This clone was counted a few times. The chain links TRBV14 to TRBJ2-7; D perhaps matches TRBD2 (7 bases). Germline V CDR1 and CDR2: SGHDN, FVKESK. The ends were cut back, 1 base at V and 2 bases at J, with 15 bases in the middle. The CDR3 sequence is 16 residues long. CDR3 amino acids: CASSQAPRGRPYEQYF. As DNA, the CDR3 is TGTGCCAGCAGCCAAGCTCCGCGGGGGCGACCCTACGAGCAGTACTTC.

The chain uses TRBV4-1 and TRBJ1-2, with 7 nucleotides matching TRBD1. CDR3 size: 16 residues. With 3 bases clipped from V and 4 bases from J, the junction kept 11 bases outside the gene matches. Looked up from germline, CDR1 is MGHRA and CDR2 is YSYEKL. CDR3 DNA: TGCGCCAGCAGCCAGCCAGGTACAGGGGACGGCTATGGCTACACCTTC. This sequence encodes CASSQPGTGDGYGYTF.

V gene TRBV5-6 combines with J gene TRBJ1-1; TRBD1 aligns across 7 bases. Germline V lookup: CDR1 SGHDT, CDR2 YYEEEE. The V and J ends lost 3 bases and 1 base, in that order; junction bases with no gene match: 9. The CDR3 runs to 16 residues. The CDR3 nucleotides are TGTGCCAGCAGCTCTGATAAGACAGGGAGGAACACTGAAGCTTTCTTT. This translates into CASSSDKTGRNTEAFF.